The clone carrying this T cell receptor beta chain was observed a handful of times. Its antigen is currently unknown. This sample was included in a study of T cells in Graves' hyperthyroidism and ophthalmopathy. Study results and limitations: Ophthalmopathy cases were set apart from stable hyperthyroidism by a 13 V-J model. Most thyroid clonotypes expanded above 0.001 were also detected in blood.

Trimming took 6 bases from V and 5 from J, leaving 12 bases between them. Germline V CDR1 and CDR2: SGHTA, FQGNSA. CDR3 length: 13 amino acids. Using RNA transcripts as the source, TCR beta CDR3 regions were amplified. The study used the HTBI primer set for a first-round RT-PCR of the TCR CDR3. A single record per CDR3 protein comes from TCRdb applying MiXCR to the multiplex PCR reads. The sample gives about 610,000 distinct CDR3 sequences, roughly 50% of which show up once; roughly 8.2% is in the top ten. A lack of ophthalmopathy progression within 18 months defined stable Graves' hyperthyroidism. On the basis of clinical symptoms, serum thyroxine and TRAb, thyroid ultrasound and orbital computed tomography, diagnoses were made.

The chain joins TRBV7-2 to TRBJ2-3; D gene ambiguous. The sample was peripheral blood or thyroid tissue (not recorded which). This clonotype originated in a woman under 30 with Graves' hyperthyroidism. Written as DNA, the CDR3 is TGTGCCAGCAGAAGATCCGAGCTAGATACGCAGTATTTT. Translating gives CASRRSELDTQYF.